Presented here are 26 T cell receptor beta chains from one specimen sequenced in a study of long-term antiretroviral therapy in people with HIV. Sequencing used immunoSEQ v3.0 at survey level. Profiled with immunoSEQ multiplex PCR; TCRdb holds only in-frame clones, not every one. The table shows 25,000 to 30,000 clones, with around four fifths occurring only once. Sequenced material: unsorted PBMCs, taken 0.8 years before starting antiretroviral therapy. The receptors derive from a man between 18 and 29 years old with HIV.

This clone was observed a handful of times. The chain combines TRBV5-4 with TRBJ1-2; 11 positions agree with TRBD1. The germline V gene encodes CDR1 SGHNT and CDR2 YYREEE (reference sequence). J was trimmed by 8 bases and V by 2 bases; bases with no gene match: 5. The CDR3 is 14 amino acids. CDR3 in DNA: TGTGCCAGCAGCTTTGGACAGGGGGCGCCAGGCTACACCTTC. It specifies CASSFGQGAPGYTF. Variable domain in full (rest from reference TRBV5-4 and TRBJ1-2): ETGVTQSPTHLIKTRGQQVTLRCSSQSGHNTVSWYQQALGQGPQFIFQYYREEENGRGNFPPRFSGLQFPNYSSELNVNALELDDSALYLCASSFGQGAPGYTFGSGTRLTVV.

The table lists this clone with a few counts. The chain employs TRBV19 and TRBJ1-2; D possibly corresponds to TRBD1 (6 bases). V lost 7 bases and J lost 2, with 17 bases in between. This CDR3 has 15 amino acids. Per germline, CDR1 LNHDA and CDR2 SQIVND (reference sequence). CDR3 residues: CASKMGAFDNYGYTF. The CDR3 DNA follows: TGTGCCAGTAAGATGGGGGCGTTCGACAACTATGGCTACACCTTC.

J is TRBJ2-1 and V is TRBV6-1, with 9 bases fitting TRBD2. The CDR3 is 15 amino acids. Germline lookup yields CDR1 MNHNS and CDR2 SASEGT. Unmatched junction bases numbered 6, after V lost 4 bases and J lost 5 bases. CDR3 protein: CASSAAGGPNNEQFF. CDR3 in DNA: TGTGCCAGCAGTGCGGCGGGGGGGCCAAACAATGAGCAGTTCTTC.

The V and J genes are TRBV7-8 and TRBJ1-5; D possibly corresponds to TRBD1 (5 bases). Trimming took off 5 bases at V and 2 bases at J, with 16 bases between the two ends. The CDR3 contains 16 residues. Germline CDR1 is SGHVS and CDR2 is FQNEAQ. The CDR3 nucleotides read TGTGCCAGCAGCCCAACACGGCAGGGTGGCAATCAGCCCCAGCATTTT. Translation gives CASSPTRQGGNQPQHF.

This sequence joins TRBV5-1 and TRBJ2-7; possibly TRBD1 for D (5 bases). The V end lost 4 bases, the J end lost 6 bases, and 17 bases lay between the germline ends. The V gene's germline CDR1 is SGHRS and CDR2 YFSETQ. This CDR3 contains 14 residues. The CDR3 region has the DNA TGCGCCAGCAGCACCAGGGTGGGCATGGGCGAGCAGTACTTC. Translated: CASSTRVGMGEQYF.

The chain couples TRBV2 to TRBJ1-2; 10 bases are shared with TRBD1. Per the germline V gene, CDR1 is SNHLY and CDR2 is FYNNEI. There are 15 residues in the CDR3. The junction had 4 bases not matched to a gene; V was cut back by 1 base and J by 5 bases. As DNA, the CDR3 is TGTGCCAGCAGTGAAGTAGACAGGGGGCTATATGGCTACACCTTC. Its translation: CASSEVDRGLYGYTF.

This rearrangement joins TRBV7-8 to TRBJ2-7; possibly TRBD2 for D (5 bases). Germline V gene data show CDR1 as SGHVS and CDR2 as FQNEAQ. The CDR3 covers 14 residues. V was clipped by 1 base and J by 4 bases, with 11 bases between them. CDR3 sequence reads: CASSLDPGLYEQYF. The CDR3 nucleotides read TGTGCCAGCAGCTTAGACCCGGGGTTATACGAGCAGTACTTC.

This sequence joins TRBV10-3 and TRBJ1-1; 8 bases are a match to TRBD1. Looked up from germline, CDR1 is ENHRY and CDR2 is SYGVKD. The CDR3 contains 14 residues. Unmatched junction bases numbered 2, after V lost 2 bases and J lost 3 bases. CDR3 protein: CAISEGQGDTEAFF. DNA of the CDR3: TGTGCCATCAGTGAGGGACAGGGCGACACTGAAGCTTTCTTT.

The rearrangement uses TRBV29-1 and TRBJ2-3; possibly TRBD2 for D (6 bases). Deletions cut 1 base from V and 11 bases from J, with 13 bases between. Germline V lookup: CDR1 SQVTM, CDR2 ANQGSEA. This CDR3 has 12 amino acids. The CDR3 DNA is TGCAGCGTTGAAGCCCGGGGGACCCAGCAGTATTTT. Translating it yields CSVEARGTQQYF.

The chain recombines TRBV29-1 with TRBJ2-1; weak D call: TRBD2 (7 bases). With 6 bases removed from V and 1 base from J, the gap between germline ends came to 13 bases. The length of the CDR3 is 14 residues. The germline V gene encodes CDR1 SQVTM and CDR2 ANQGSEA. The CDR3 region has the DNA TGCAGCGTCGGGGGGACACTTTCCTACAATGAGCAGTTCTTC. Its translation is CSVGGTLSYNEQFF.

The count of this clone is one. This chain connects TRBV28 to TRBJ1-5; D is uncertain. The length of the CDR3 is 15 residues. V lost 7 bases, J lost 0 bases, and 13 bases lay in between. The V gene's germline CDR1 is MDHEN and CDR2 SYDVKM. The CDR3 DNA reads TGTGCCAGCAATGATCCCGGGTATAGCAATCAGCCCCAGCATTTT. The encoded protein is CASNDPGYSNQPQHF.

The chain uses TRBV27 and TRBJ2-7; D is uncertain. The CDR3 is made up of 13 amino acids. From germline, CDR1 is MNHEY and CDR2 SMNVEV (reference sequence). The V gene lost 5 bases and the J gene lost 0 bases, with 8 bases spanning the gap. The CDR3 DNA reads TGTGCCAGCAGTCCCAGAACCTCCTACGAGCAGTACTTC. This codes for CASSPRTSYEQYF.

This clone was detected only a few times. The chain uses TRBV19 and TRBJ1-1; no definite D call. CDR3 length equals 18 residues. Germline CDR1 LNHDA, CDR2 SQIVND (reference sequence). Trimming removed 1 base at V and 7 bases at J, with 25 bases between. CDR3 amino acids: CASSIVLNWGGIKNEAFF. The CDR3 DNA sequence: TGTGCCAGTAGTATAGTGTTGAATTGGGGAGGGATCAAGAATGAAGCTTTCTTT.

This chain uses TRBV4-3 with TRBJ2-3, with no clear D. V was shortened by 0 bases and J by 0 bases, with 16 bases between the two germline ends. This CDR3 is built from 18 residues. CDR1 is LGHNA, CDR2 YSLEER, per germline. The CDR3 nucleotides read TGCGCCAGCAGCCAAGAATTATCTTTTGCGGACAGCACAGATACGCAGTATTTT. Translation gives CASSQELSFADSTDTQYF.

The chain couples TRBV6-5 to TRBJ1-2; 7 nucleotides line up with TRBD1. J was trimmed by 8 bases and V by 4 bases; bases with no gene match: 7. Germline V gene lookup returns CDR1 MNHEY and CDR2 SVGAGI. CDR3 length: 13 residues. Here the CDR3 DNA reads TGTGCCAGCAGTTCCCCGTCAGGGGGAGGCTACACCTTC. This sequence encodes CASSSPSGGGYTF.

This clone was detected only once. The CDR3 protein is CASSPGTVSEQYF. The CDR3 DNA sequence: TGTGCCAGCTCACCCGGGACAGTTTCCGAGCAGTACTTC. The J gene is TRBJ2-7, the V gene TRBV18; 7 positions match TRBD1. The CDR3 length is 13 residues. From germline, CDR1 is KGHSH and CDR2 LQKENI. The junction had 5 bases not matched to a gene; V was cut back by 3 bases and J by 6 bases.

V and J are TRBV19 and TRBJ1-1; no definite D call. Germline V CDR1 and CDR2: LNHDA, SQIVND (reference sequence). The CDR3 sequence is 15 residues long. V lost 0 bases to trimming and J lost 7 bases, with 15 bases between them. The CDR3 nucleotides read TGTGCCAGTAGTATAGATCCAGATGGTTCCGGTGAAGCTTTCTTT. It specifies CASSIDPDGSGEAFF.

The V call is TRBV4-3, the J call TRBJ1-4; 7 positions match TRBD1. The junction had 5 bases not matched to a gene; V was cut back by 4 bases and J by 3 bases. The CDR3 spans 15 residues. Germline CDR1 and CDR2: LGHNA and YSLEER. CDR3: CASSPDRVANEKLFF. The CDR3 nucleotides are TGCGCCAGCAGCCCAGACAGGGTGGCTAATGAAAAACTGTTTTTT.

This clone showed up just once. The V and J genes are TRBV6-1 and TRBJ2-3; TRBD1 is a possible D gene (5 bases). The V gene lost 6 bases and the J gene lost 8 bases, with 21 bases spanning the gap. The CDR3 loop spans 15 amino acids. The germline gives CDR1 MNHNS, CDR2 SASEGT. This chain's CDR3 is CASSPPGYKGVTQYF. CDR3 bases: TGTGCCAGCAGCCCACCGGGCTACAAAGGGGTTACGCAGTATTTT.

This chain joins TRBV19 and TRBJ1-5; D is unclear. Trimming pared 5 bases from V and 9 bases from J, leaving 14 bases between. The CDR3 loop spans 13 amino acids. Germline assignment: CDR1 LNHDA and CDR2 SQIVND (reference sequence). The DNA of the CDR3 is TGTGCCAGTAGTCAAGGACTGTTGAGGCCCCAGCATTTT. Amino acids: CASSQGLLRPQHF.

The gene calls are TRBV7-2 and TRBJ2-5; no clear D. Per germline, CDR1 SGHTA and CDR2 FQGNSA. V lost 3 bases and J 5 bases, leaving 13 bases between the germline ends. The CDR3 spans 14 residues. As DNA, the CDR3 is TGTGCCAGCAGCTTTCAAGCCGGTCCGGAGACCCAGTACTTC. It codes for CASSFQAGPETQYF.

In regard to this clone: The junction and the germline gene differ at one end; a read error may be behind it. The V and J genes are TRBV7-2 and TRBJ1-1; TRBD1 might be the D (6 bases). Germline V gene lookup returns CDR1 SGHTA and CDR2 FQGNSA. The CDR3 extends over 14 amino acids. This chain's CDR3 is CASSFMGGDTEAFF. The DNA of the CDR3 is TGTGCTAGCAGCTTCATGGGGGGCGACACTGAAGCTTTCTTT.

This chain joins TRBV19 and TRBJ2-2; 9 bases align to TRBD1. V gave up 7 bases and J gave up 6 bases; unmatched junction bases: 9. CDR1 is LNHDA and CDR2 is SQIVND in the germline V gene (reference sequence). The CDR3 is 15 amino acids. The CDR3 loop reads CASKSTGGDAGELFF. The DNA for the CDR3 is TGTGCCAGTAAGTCAACAGGGGGCGACGCCGGGGAGCTGTTTTTT.

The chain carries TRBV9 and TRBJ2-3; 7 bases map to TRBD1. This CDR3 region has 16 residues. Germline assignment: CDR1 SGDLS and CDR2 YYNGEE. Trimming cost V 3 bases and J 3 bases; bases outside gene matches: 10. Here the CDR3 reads CASSAVIGGSTDTQYF. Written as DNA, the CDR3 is TGTGCCAGCAGCGCCGTGATAGGGGGCTCAACAGATACGCAGTATTTT.

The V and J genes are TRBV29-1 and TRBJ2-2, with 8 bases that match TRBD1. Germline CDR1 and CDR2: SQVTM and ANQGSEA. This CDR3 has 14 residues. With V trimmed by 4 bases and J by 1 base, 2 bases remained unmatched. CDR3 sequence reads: CSVVGTGNTGELFF. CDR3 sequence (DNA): TGCAGCGTTGTGGGGACAGGGAACACCGGGGAGCTGTTTTTT.

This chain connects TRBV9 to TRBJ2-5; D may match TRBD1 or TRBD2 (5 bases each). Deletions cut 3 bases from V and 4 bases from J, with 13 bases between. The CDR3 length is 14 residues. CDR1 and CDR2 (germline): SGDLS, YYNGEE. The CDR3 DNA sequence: TGTGCCAGCAGCGCCGGGTATGGGGGAGAGACCCAGTACTTC. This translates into CASSAGYGGETQYF. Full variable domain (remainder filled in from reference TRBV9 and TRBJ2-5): DSGVTQTPKHLITATGQRVTLRCSPRSGDLSVYWYQQSLDQGLQFLIQYYNGEERAKGNILERFSAQQFPDLHSELNLSSLELGDSALYFCASSAGYGGETQYFGPGTRLLVL.